What follows are 26 T cell receptor beta chains derived from one specimen sequenced in a study of OX40 agonist ivuxolimab in advanced cancers. Receptors were amplified or captured by the immunoSEQ multiplex PCR assay. TCRdb holds this immuneACCESS table with in-frame rearrangements only. Some clones are missing; in checked studies, unresolved V genes explain under half, and the rest has no known cause. Recorded for this sample are approximately 82,000 clones; 88% of them occurred a single time. Of the sample, 3.5% to 5% falls within the top ten clones. The sequencing used CD4+ or CD8+ T cells sorted from blood, collected in a trial of the OX40 agonist ivuxolimab. The receptor set was obtained from an adult with an advanced solid tumor such as melanoma, head and neck, liver or kidney cancer.

The chain uses TRBV10-1 and TRBJ2-3; TRBD1 matches at 8 bases. CDR3 size: 15 residues. Looked up from germline, CDR1 is WNHNN and CDR2 is SYGVQD (reference sequence). V lost 2 bases to trimming and J lost 4 bases; unmatched junction nucleotides: 5. CDR3 region: CASSEGTGVSDTQYF. CDR3 in DNA: TGCGCCAGCAGTGAGGGGACAGGCGTATCAGATACGCAGTATTTT.

The rearrangement uses TRBV27 and TRBJ2-3; 7 bases are a match to TRBD2. The CDR3 is 14 residues long. V shed 7 bases and J 8 bases; nucleotides not matched to a gene: 12. Germline V gives CDR1 MNHEY, CDR2 SMNVEV (reference sequence). The CDR3 sequence is CASMGGGSPVTQYF. The CDR3 DNA sequence: TGTGCCAGCATGGGGGGGGGTTCTCCAGTTACGCAGTATTTT.

The J gene is TRBJ2-5, the V gene TRBV7-9, with D maybe TRBD1 (6 bases). The CDR3 contains 15 residues. Germline V gene data show CDR1 as SEHNR and CDR2 as FQNEAQ (reference sequence). Trimming stripped 5 bases from V and 5 bases from J, with 18 bases between. DNA for the CDR3: TGTGCCAGCAGCCCCTGGGACACGGGCTGGGAGACCCAGTACTTC. Protein: CASSPWDTGWETQYF.

CDR3 in amino acids: CASSQSSYEQYF. CDR3 nucleotide sequence: TGTGCCAGCAGCCAAAGCTCCTACGAGCAGTACTTC. V usage is TRBV7-9 and J usage is TRBJ2-7; D is uncertain. The ends were cut back, 5 bases at V and 0 bases at J, with 5 bases in the middle. The CDR3 covers 12 residues. Germline loops: CDR1 SEHNR, CDR2 FQNEAQ (reference sequence).

V usage is TRBV2 and J usage is TRBJ2-1; 7 bases fit TRBD2. Looked up from germline, CDR1 is SNHLY and CDR2 is FYNNEI. V dropped 6 bases and J dropped 7; count of bases not matched to a gene: 9. The CDR3 extends over 14 amino acids. CDR3 loop: CASRVAGVWNEQFF. CDR3 coding DNA: TGTGCCAGCAGGGTTGCGGGAGTATGGAATGAGCAGTTCTTC.

For the CDR3, the DNA is TGTGCCAGCTCACCAACCGGGACAGGGGTTAGAAACACCATATATTTT. Residues: CASSPTGTGVRNTIYF. The chain couples TRBV18 to TRBJ1-3; 10 bases are a match to TRBD1. The V and J ends lost 2 bases and 5 bases, in that order; junction bases with no gene match: 6. The CDR3 sequence is 16 residues long. Germline values: CDR1 KGHSH, CDR2 LQKENI.

This clone was seen just once. The J gene is TRBJ2-5, the V gene TRBV2; the D is unclear. Trimming stripped 3 bases from V and 4 bases from J, with 6 bases between. Germline V lookup: CDR1 SNHLY, CDR2 FYNNEI. The CDR3 covers 12 residues. CDR3 region: CASSDRVETQYF. The DNA for the CDR3 is TGTGCCAGCAGTGATCGAGTAGAGACCCAGTACTTC. Filled out from reference TRBV2 and TRBJ2-5, the complete variable domain reads EPEVTQTPSHQVTQMGQEVILRCVPISNHLYFYWYRQILGQKVEFLVSFYNNEISEKSEIFDDQFSVERPDGSNFTLKIRSTKLEDSAMYFCASSDRVETQYFGPGTRLLVL.

This chain joins TRBV4-1 and TRBJ2-5; D is possibly TRBD2 (5 bases). V lost 6 bases to trimming and J lost 0 bases, with 11 bases between them. The CDR3 spans 14 residues. The germline V gene has CDR1 MGHRA and CDR2 YSYEKL. The CDR3 DNA reads as TGCGCCAGCAGTAGAGCGGAAAACCAAGAGACCCAGTACTTC. It codes for CASSRAENQETQYF.

J is TRBJ2-7 and V is TRBV29-1; D may be TRBD2 (6 bases). CDR1 is SQVTM and CDR2 is ANQGSEA in the germline V gene. This CDR3 region has 13 residues. Trimming shortened V by 4 bases and J by 5 bases, and 15 bases separated the two germline ends. The CDR3 DNA sequence: TGCAGCGTTGCTGACCCGGGGGTTGACGAGCAGTACTTC. It yields the protein CSVADPGVDEQYF.

This clone has just one count. The V and J genes are TRBV7-9 and TRBJ2-7; 7 nucleotides line up with TRBD2. CDR3 length: 14 residues. Trimming removed 0 bases from V and 2 bases from J; junction bases left unmatched: 1. CDR1 and CDR2 from the germline V gene are SEHNR and FQNEAQ (reference sequence). Here the CDR3 reads CASSLAGGTYEQYF. CDR3 coding DNA: TGTGCCAGCAGCTTAGCGGGAGGGACCTACGAGCAGTACTTC.

This chain links TRBV6-1 with TRBJ2-1; TRBD1 agrees at 7 bases. Germline loops: CDR1 MNHNS, CDR2 SASEGT. The ends lost 5 bases at V and 5 bases at J; junction bases unmatched: 6. This CDR3 is built from 14 residues. The CDR3 bases are TGTGCCAGCAGTCCATTGACAGGGAACAATGAGCAGTTCTTC. Protein sequence: CASSPLTGNNEQFF.

The chain joins TRBV2 to TRBJ2-1, with a tentative D call TRBD1 (5 bases). V shed 3 bases and J shed 4 bases, with 19 bases lying between them. The germline gives CDR1 SNHLY, CDR2 FYNNEI. The CDR3 sequence is 17 residues long. The CDR3 sequence is CASSDDRRPPPYNEQFF. The CDR3, as DNA: TGTGCCAGCAGTGATGACAGACGTCCCCCTCCATACAATGAGCAGTTCTTC.

By share, this clone counts as medium-sized. This sequence joins TRBV9 and TRBJ1-1; 7 bases map to TRBD1. There are 16 residues in the CDR3. Trimming at V came to 0 bases and at J to 4 bases, leaving 9 bases not matched to a gene. The V gene's germline CDR1 is SGDLS and CDR2 YYNGEE. The CDR3 bases are TGTGCCAGCAGCGTAGCCCCAAAAACAGGGGCCACTGAAGCTTTCTTT. It codes for CASSVAPKTGATEAFF.

The CDR3 spells CASSLALTGSTGELFF. The CDR3 DNA sequence: TGTGCCAGCAGCTTAGCCCTAACGGGTAGCACCGGGGAGCTGTTTTTT. The rearrangement uses TRBV11-3 and TRBJ2-2; D is uncertain. Germline-derived CDR1 and CDR2 are SGHNT and YENEEA. V lost 1 base and J 4 bases, leaving 13 bases between the germline ends. The CDR3 consists of 16 residues.

This sequence joins TRBV9 and TRBJ2-7; tentative D call: TRBD2 (5 bases). Germline lookup yields CDR1 SGDLS and CDR2 YYNGEE. The CDR3 loop spans 14 amino acids. Trimming left V 0 bases short and J 6 bases short, with 13 bases between. The CDR3 nucleotides are TGTGCCAGCAGCGTAGTTCCGGGATCGGGCGAGCAGTACTTC. Protein sequence: CASSVVPGSGEQYF. The full variable domain, in which reference TRBV9 and TRBJ2-7 provide the parts outside the CDR3, is DSGVTQTPKHLITATGQRVTLRCSPRSGDLSVYWYQQSLDQGLQFLIQYYNGEERAKGNILERFSAQQFPDLHSELNLSSLELGDSALYFCASSVVPGSGEQYFGPGTRLTVT.

V gene TRBV18 combines with J gene TRBJ2-3; TRBD2 aligns across 8 bases. There are 15 residues in the CDR3. The V gene's germline CDR1 is KGHSH and CDR2 LQKENI. V trimming: 2 bases; J trimming: 7 bases; junction bases outside the gene matches: 8. The CDR3 spells CASSPGERERNTQYF. The CDR3 region has the DNA TGTGCCAGCTCACCAGGGGAGCGGGAGAGAAATACGCAGTATTTT.

V gene TRBV4-2 combines with J gene TRBJ2-5; D is possibly TRBD2 (5 bases). V gave up 2 bases and J gave up 3 bases, with 25 bases separating them. CDR1 is LGHNA, CDR2 YNFKEQ, per germline. The CDR3 is made up of 19 amino acids. CDR3 coding DNA: TGTGCCAGCAGCCAATCGGGAACAGTGACAAATTGGTTTAAAGAGACCCAGTACTTC. Amino acids: CASSQSGTVTNWFKETQYF.

This sequence joins TRBV11-2 and TRBJ2-7; unclear D gene. CDR3 length: 14 amino acids. V lost 5 bases and J 0 bases, leaving 11 bases between the germline ends. Per the germline V gene, CDR1 is SGHAT and CDR2 is FQNNGV. The DNA of the CDR3 is TGTGCCAGCAGCCCGTCCCAGCGCTCCTACGAGCAGTACTTC. Translating it yields CASSPSQRSYEQYF. The full variable domain, its missing parts supplied by reference TRBV11-2 and TRBJ2-7, is EAGVAQSPRYKIIEKRQSVAFWCNPISGHATLYWYQQILGQGPKLLIQFQNNGVVDDSQLPKDRFSAERLKGVDSTLKIQPAKLEDSAVYLCASSPSQRSYEQYFGPGTRLTVT.

This clone was detected once. This chain links TRBV30 with TRBJ1-5, with D possibly being TRBD1 (6 bases). The germline gives CDR1 GTSNPN, CDR2 SVGIG (reference sequence). Trimming stripped 5 bases from V and 3 bases from J, with 11 bases between. The CDR3 covers 13 residues. In nucleotides, the CDR3 is TGTGCCTGGGCCCAGGGGTACAATCAGCCCCAGCATTTT. This gives the protein CAWAQGYNQPQHF.

The chain combines TRBV5-6 with TRBJ1-2; D might be TRBD1 (6 bases). Trimming removed 2 bases from V and 6 bases from J, with 17 bases in between. The CDR3 consists of 15 residues. Per germline, CDR1 SGHDT and CDR2 YYEEEE. In DNA, the CDR3 is TGTGCCAGCAGCTTTACAGGGTACTCTATTGATGGCTACACCTTC. Amino acids: CASSFTGYSIDGYTF. The full variable domain, in which reference TRBV5-6 and TRBJ1-2 provide the parts outside the CDR3, is DAGVTQSPTHLIKTRGQQVTLRCSPKSGHDTVSWYQQALGQGPQFIFQYYEEEERQRGNFPDRFSGHQFPNYSSELNVNALLLGDSALYLCASSFTGYSIDGYTFGSGTRLTVV.

The rearrangement links TRBV13 to TRBJ1-1; the D is unclear. The CDR3 consists of 14 residues. Germline CDR1 reads PRHDT; CDR2 reads FYEKMQ (reference sequence). V was shortened by 3 bases and J by 10 bases, with 18 bases between the two germline ends. The CDR3 here is CASSFRHLGGGAFF. The CDR3 nucleotides are TGTGCCAGCAGCTTTAGGCACTTAGGTGGCGGAGCTTTCTTT.

This clone was seen once. This chain joins TRBV4-1 and TRBJ2-7; D tentatively reads TRBD1 or TRBD2 (5 bases each). Germline V gives CDR1 MGHRA, CDR2 YSYEKL. The ends were cut back, 4 bases at V and 3 bases at J, with 13 bases in the middle. CDR3 size: 14 residues. The DNA for the CDR3 is TGCGCCAGCAGCCGAGGGACGGGTAGCTACGAGCAGTACTTC. It specifies CASSRGTGSYEQYF.

The chain has TRBV7-8 and TRBJ2-7; TRBD2 matches at 8 bases. Germline V gives CDR1 SGHVS, CDR2 FQNEAQ. Trimming removed 6 bases from V and 5 bases from J; junction bases left unmatched: 12. The CDR3 length is 15 residues. CDR3: CASRIWISGNHEQYF. DNA for the CDR3: TGTGCCAGCAGAATATGGATTAGCGGGAACCACGAGCAGTACTTC.

The chain employs TRBV30 and TRBJ1-5; D perhaps matches TRBD1 (5 bases). The CDR3 has 16 residues. V was cut by 0 bases and J by 6 bases, with 18 bases left in between. The germline CDR1 and CDR2 sequences are GTSNPN and SVGIG (reference sequence). The CDR3 region is CAWSVLAREVFQPQHF. The DNA of the CDR3 is TGTGCCTGGAGTGTACTTGCCAGGGAGGTTTTTCAGCCCCAGCATTTT. The whole variable domain, filled in from reference TRBV30 and TRBJ1-5, reads SQTIHQWPATLVQPVGSPLSLECTVEGTSNPNLYWYRQAAGRGLQLLFYSVGIGQISSEVPQNLSASRPQDRQFILSSKKLLLSDSGFYLCAWSVLAREVFQPQHFGDGTRLSIL.

This chain links TRBV14 with TRBJ2-3; 8 bases are a match to TRBD2. The CDR3 length is 16 residues. Trimming cost V 1 base and J 2 bases; bases outside gene matches: 5. Germline lookup yields CDR1 SGHDN and CDR2 FVKESK. CDR3 bases: TGTGCCAGCAGCCAAGTTGCGGGAGGCTTCACAGATACGCAGTATTTT. Amino acids: CASSQVAGGFTDTQYF.

V gene TRBV27 combines with J gene TRBJ1-2, with D tentatively TRBD1 (5 bases). The germline V gene encodes CDR1 MNHEY and CDR2 SMNVEV (reference sequence). The CDR3 has 15 amino acids. V was pared by 4 bases and J by 2 bases, with 14 bases between. The CDR3 sequence: CASSSLGAANYGYTF. CDR3 in DNA: TGTGCCAGCAGTTCGTTAGGGGCCGCAAACTATGGCTACACCTTC.